This T cell receptor beta chain was captured by sequencing in a study of cytomegalovirus exposure and HLA in healthy donors. Whole-study findings and limits: Reported performance of the classifier showed diagnosis of cytomegalovirus status with high specificity and sensitivity. Many donors carried some public TCRs, although rarity characterized most TCR sequences.

Method: immunoSEQ multiplex PCR; TCRdb's copy keeps in-frame clones and lacks some. This sample has fewer than 400,000 clones, with 70% to 90% found just once. Looked up from germline, CDR1 is SQVTM and CDR2 is ANQGSEA. With V trimmed by 3 bases and J by 2 bases, 0 bases remained unmatched. The CDR3 spans 13 residues. Of note for this clone: Its antigen is unknown.

Separate from the approximately 700-subject first cohort was the approximately 130-subject validation cohort, to which the donors belonged. The TCR comes from a man between 25 and 39 years old in good health and CMV-seronegative. The sequencing input was PBMCs. J is TRBJ1-3 and V is TRBV29-1; 8 bases are shared with TRBD1. The CDR3 nucleotides are TGCAGCGTTGAGACAGGGGCTGGAAACACCATATATTTT. Translation gives CSVETGAGNTIYF.